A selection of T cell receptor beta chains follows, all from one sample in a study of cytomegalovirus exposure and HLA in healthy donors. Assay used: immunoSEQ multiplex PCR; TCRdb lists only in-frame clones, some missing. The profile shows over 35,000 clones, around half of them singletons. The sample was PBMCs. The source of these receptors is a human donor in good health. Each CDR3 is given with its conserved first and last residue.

CASSLSSINEQFF | TRBV27
CATSREVARNTEAFF | TRBV15
CASSFPGTKRGLARELFF | TRBV28
CASAIFGQQPQHF | TRBV6-1
CASSQFRTGIDEQYF | TRBV4-2
CASSLGGTGNYEQYF | TRBV7-7
CASKPQPYEDTQYF | TRBV6-6
CASSLGGVSYNEQFF | TRBV5-1
CSVEGQGYTDTQYF | TRBV29-1
CASSPDRVEAFF | TRBV18
CASSYGSGYESPLHF | TRBV6-6
CASSIRETNYEQYF | TRBV7-9
CASSDNRDSYEQYF | TRBV2
CASSRGPGGTYEQYF | TRBV5-1
CASSATGTGRLGDTGELFF | TRBV9
CASSGDYSGNTIYF | TRBV7-9
CASSYGTGLYGYTF | TRBV6-6
CASSVDKGTSGRSQAQYF | TRBV9
CASRSSGTVRTQYF | TRBV2
CASSLPLPNQETQYF | TRBV5-1
CASSFGGSPYNEQFF | TRBV5-1
CASSQPSGLPNYGYTF | TRBV4-1
CASTPNQVGKLFF | TRBV19
CASLRQLNTEAFF | TRBV19
CASSLRGARNEQFF | TRBV7-3
CASSQGQGAISYGYTF | TRBV5-8
CASSPRTSHRSNEQFF | TRBV18
CASSLNRFAGLYEQYF | TRBV13
CASSEGGTDTQYF | TRBV11-1
CASSLRIYNEQFF | TRBV6-5
CASSREGAREKLFF | TRBV4-1
CASSLDIYGYTF | TRBV7-9
CASSVGRVGFTEAFF | TRBV9
CASSWRGRGIYNEQFF | TRBV7-9
CASSLGGTSGELFF | TRBV7-6
CASSQEGAGSAYEQYF | TRBV4-1
CATGQGAYEQFF | TRBV10-3